This T cell receptor (beta chain) appears in the sequencing data of a study of human T cells and chemical hapten exposure (dated by TCRdb to the early 2020s). General notes on the study: For sensitization, 2% DPC in acetone was applied to a roughly 2 cm by roughly 2 cm area of upper inner arm skin. Throughout the roughly 23-week study period, patients were also given weekly therapeutic DPC doses on the scalp. Patch tests used Finn chambers with 0.01% DPC on the upper back, scored after 6 days by International Contact Dermatitis Research Group standards. The patient cohort, mostly female, included alopecia areata with under or over 50% scalp involvement, alopecia totalis and alopecia universalis. Libraries were combined into a pool for sequencing, and differences in TCR yield between samples came mainly from small differences in library volumes within the pool. In alopecia patients, the study followed how the peripheral blood TCR repertoire changed in vivo over primary and secondary sensitization to diphenylcyclopropenone (DPC), a hapten. Blood samples were taken from patients before sensitization (week 0) and at 2, 6 and about 24 weeks after DPC sensitization. For TCR sequencing, blood came from 25 to 35 alopecia patients at anywhere from one to four time points (pre-sensitization, 2, 6 and 24 weeks).

The sample's time point label, in plain terms: patch test 2, 6 weeks after DPC sensitization. The treatment or condition label, read with the paper, signifies: therapeutic diphenylcyclopropenone sensitization with weekly scalp DPC. Blood at each patch-test visit was drawn before the patch test was applied. Eligible patients were aged 18 to 70, diagnosed with alopecia, deemed suitable for DPC therapy, and excluded if pregnant. Total RNA was extracted from unfractionated whole blood that had been collected in Tempus Blood RNA tubes. This clonotype has a handful of counts. Its antigen remains unidentified. One base away there is no much larger clone; base qualities are not given. CDR3 length: 14 amino acids, cysteine to phenylalanine. The retained sequence is limited to the CDR3, 42 bases, with the frame set at the first base. V sheds 6 bases and J sheds 4 bases, leaving 15 bases between their ends. The library relied on RACE. Instrument used: NextSeq 500. During library preparation, unique molecular identifiers were attached to individual cDNA molecules so that TCRs could be counted quantitatively and reproducibly. Each blood RNA sample was used to sequence both TCR alpha and TCR beta chains. Per the original workflow: Samples had a median of roughly 100,000 TCRs, with a range from roughly 20,000 to 690,600. V, J and CDR3 annotation of the TCR reads was carried out using the Decombinator software suite. For the PS versus PT1 abundance plots, all samples were subsampled to the same number of TCRs (28,000). Expanded TCRs were defined as absent before sensitization and observed at least eight times at the 2-week time point. Using fastp at Q25 and MiXCR, TCRdb reprocessed the public reads and kept productive beta chains. One record per CDR3 amino acid sequence lists the most common genes and DNA. None of the V and J calls come from the authors' own analysis; TCRdb made them. The sample table records a few hundred thousand distinct CDR3 sequences; around 6% of these occur just once. Around 6% of the sample rests with the top ten.

Overall results and qualifications from the work: Patch test score was positively correlated with the number of PT1 expanded TCRs, with significance at thresholds 8, 16 and 32 but not at 4. All patients had alopecia, a presumed autoimmune disease, so their immune response might differ from that of healthy individuals. The number of TCRs above 1 in 1000 frequency did not change with DPC sensitization; there was no evidence of global repertoire structure alterations. Repeated subsampling changed both the strength of the expansion versus patch-test correlation and the threshold at which that correlation became significant. Compared with pre-sensitization or healthy control sets, expanded TCRs formed significantly more large CDR3 similarity clusters, which is consistent with antigen-driven responses.

The source was whole blood, collected in connection with sensitization to the hapten diphenylcyclopropenone (DPC). The chain uses TRBV12-3 or TRBV12-4 and TRBJ1-2; TRBD1 is perhaps the D gene, given 5 matching bases. This TCR came from a woman aged 18-29 years with alopecia areata. Some clones in this sample may be carry-over from other donors' samples. This receptor has the CDR3 CASSPPGKSYGYTF. At the DNA level, the sequence is TGTGCCAGCAGCCCCCCAGGGAAGAGCTATGGCTACACCTTC.